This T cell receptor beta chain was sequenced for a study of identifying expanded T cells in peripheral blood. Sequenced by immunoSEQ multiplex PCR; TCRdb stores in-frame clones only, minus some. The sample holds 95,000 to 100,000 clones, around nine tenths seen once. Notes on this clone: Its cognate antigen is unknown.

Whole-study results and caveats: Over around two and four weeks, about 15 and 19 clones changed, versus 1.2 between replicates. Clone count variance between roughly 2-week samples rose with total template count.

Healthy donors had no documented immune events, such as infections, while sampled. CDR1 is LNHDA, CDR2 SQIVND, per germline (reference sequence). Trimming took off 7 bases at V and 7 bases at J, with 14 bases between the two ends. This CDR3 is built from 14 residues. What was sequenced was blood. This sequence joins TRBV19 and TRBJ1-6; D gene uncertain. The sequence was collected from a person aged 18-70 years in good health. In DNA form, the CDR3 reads TGTGCCAGTATGGTGACCGGCGGGAATTCACCCCTCCACTTT. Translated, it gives CASMVTGGNSPLHF.